Here is one T cell receptor beta chain with its context. The antigen remains unidentified. The sample comes from a study of CD4 T cells in relation to SARS-CoV-2 and coronaviruses. Naive or memory CD4+ cells were cultured 1:1 with T cell-depleted PBMCs plus CEF. Germline loops: CDR1 SNHLY, CDR2 FYNNEI. This CDR3 is 14 amino acids long. The V end lost 7 bases, the J end lost 0 bases, and 13 bases lay between the germline ends. The table came from immunoSEQ multiplex PCR; TCRdb's copy has only in-frame clones and leaves some out. The sample contains tens of thousands of clones, under 90% of which appear only once.

The sequence derives from an adult with COVID-19. Sequenced input: naive CD4+ T cells from PBMCs, cultured in vitro. Described subset: naive CD4+ T cells isolated by negative enrichment. This rearrangement joins TRBV2 to TRBJ2-7; D unclear. The CDR3 region is CASKLRFSSYEQYF. In DNA, the CDR3 is TGTGCCAGCAAGCTCAGGTTTAGCTCCTACGAGCAGTACTTC.